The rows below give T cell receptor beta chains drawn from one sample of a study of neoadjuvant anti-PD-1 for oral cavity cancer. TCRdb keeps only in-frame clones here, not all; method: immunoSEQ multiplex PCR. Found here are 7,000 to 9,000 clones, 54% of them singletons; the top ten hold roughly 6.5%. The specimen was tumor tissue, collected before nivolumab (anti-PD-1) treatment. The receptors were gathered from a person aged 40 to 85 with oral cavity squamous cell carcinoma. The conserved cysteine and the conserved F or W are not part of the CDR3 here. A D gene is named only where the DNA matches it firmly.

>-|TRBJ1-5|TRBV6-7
ACQGPVGCSNQPQH
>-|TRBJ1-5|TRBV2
ASSGGVYSNQPQH
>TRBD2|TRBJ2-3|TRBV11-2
ASSILAGNTDTQY
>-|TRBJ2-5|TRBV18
ASSPYGYQETQY
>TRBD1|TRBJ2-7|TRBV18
ASSPGTGKAEQY
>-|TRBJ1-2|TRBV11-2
ASSLGPGDVEGYT
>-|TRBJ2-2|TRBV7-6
ASSLEVGLVRGELF
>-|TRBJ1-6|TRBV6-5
ASSYSTGYNSPLH
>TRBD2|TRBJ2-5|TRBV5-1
ASSAPSAGGRQETQY
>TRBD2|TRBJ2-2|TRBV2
ASIQGTTVNTGELF
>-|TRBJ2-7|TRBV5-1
ASSLVQGVDEQY
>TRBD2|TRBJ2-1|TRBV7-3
ASSLAGGPNEQF
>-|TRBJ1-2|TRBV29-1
SVGDLTGTGNGYT
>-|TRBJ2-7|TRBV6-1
ASSHVYEQY
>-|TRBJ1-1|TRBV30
AWSVTKRTEAF
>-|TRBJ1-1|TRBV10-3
AISERGLVEAF
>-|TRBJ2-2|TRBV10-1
ASSETRGNGELF
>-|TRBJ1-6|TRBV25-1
ASSQGLRPLH
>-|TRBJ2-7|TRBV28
ASSASGGRYEQY
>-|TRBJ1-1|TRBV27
ASSITGAAMNTEAF
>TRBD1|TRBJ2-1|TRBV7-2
ASSLRQGIYNEQF
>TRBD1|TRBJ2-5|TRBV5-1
ASSSPGTGDETQY
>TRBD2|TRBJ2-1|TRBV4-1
ASSQVGTRREQF